The 22 T cell receptor beta chains listed next were all sequenced from one sample in a study of T cells in Graves' hyperthyroidism and ophthalmopathy. TCR beta CDR3 regions were amplified from RNA. During a first-round RT-PCR of the TCR CDR3, the HTBI primer set was used. TCRdb re-called the multiplex PCR reads through MiXCR, storing one row per CDR3 protein. The data hold some 300,000 distinct CDR3 sequences, with approximately 18% observed a single time. The sequencing input was blood. The receptors here all came from a man in his fifties or sixties with Graves' ophthalmopathy.

In this sample, this clonotype turned up many times. The V and J genes are TRBV5-1 and TRBJ1-1; D is unresolved. Trimming took 4 bases from V and 4 from J, leaving 14 bases between them. CDR1 and CDR2 from the germline V gene are SGHRS and YFSETQ. The CDR3 runs to 14 residues. The CDR3 loop is CASSIGSMPTEAFF. In DNA, the CDR3 is TGCGCCAGCAGCATTGGGTCTATGCCCACTGAAGCTTTCTTT.

This clonotype has more than one count but fewer than ten. The genes are TRBV20-1 and TRBJ2-3; 11 bases are shared with TRBD1. The CDR3 is made up of 16 amino acids. From germline, CDR1 is DFQATT and CDR2 SNEGSKA (reference sequence). CDR3 nucleotides: TGCAGCGTTGGGGGGGGGACAGGGGGTTATACAGATACGCAGTATTTT. Protein: CSVGGGTGGYTDTQYF.

This clonotype showed up many times. The rearrangement uses TRBV11-2 and TRBJ2-4, with 7 bases that match TRBD1. V gave up 7 bases and J gave up 6 bases; unmatched junction bases: 12. The germline V gene encodes CDR1 SGHAT and CDR2 FQNNGV. The CDR3 loop spans 15 amino acids. The CDR3 DNA sequence: TGTGCCAGCACCAGGGGGTCAGGGGATGGAAACATTCAGTACTTC. Protein product: CASTRGSGDGNIQYF. Drawing the rest from reference TRBV11-2 and TRBJ2-4, the complete variable domain is EAGVAQSPRYKIIEKRQSVAFWCNPISGHATLYWYQQILGQGPKLLIQFQNNGVVDDSQLPKDRFSAERLKGVDSTLKIQPAKLEDSAVYLCASTRGSGDGNIQYFGAGTRLSVL.

This clonotype was observed a few times. The V and J genes are TRBV19 and TRBJ1-1; 8 bases are a match to TRBD1. This CDR3 is built from 21 residues. Germline trimming cut 4 bases from V and 5 bases from J; bases unmatched to any gene: 27. Germline-derived CDR1 and CDR2 are LNHDA and SQIVND (reference sequence). The CDR3 sequence is CASSTDRGRGLGTEFATEAFF. CDR3 bases: TGTGCCAGTAGTACCGACAGGGGCCGGGGACTCGGGACTGAATTCGCGACTGAAGCTTTCTTT.

This clonotype has a count of ten or more. This sequence joins TRBV3-1 and TRBJ2-7, with TRBD1 as a possible D gene (5 bases). The CDR3 is 14 residues long. Germline V gene sequence: CDR1 LGHDT, CDR2 YNNKEL (reference sequence). The V end was cut by 0 bases, the J end by 3 bases, with 9 bases between. The CDR3 spells CASSQDRVLYEQYF. The CDR3 nucleotides are TGTGCCAGCAGCCAAGACAGGGTTCTCTACGAGCAGTACTTC.

Only a few counts were recorded for this clonotype. The genes are TRBV20-1 and TRBJ2-3; 10 bases are shared with TRBD1. The junction had 4 bases not matched to a gene; V was cut back by 0 bases and J by 1 base. The CDR3 has 16 amino acids. Germline CDR1 and CDR2: DFQATT and SNEGSKA (reference sequence). CDR3 DNA sequence: TGCAGTGCTAGAGAAGGGACAGGGGCCGGCACAGATACGCAGTATTTT. The encoded protein is CSAREGTGAGTDTQYF.

This clonotype was detected a few times. The chain couples TRBV10-1 to TRBJ1-2; 10 bases fit TRBD1. This CDR3 has 13 residues. Looked up from germline, CDR1 is WNHNN and CDR2 is SYGVQD (reference sequence). With 5 bases clipped from V and 6 bases from J, the junction kept 3 bases outside the gene matches. CDR3 protein: CASSMGTGDGYTF. The CDR3 DNA reads as TGCGCCAGCAGTATGGGGACAGGGGATGGCTACACCTTC.

This clonotype was seen at least ten times. The V gene is TRBV9, the J gene TRBJ1-1; the D gene is possibly TRBD1 (5 bases). Per the germline V gene, CDR1 is SGDLS and CDR2 is YYNGEE. The V and J ends lost 0 bases and 1 base respectively, with 7 bases between them. The CDR3 is made up of 14 amino acids. The chain's CDR3 is CASSVVGANTEAFF. In nucleotides, the CDR3 is TGTGCCAGCAGCGTAGTCGGGGCGAACACTGAAGCTTTCTTT. The full variable domain, with the rest looked up from reference TRBV9 and TRBJ1-1, is DSGVTQTPKHLITATGQRVTLRCSPRSGDLSVYWYQQSLDQGLQFLIQYYNGEERAKGNILERFSAQQFPDLHSELNLSSLELGDSALYFCASSVVGANTEAFFGQGTRLTVV.

Worth noting for this clonotype: Just one base apart from a much larger clone, this may be a read error. The genes are TRBV30 and TRBJ2-5; either TRBD1 or TRBD2 may fit D (5 bases each). CDR1 and CDR2 (germline): GTSNPN, SVGIG (reference sequence). The CDR3 has 13 residues. The CDR3 DNA reads as TGTGCCTGGAGTGTACGGGGCCCAGGGACCCAGTGCTTC. It codes for CAWSVRGPGTQCF.

This clonotype came up many times. The V gene is TRBV11-2, the J gene TRBJ2-7, with D unclear. V lost 3 bases and J 3 bases, leaving 9 bases between the germline ends. Germline values: CDR1 SGHAT, CDR2 FQNNGV. The CDR3 is made up of 13 amino acids. The CDR3 coding sequence is TGTGCCAGCAGCTTCGGAGCTAACTACGAGCAGTACTTC. Amino acids: CASSFGANYEQYF.

This clonotype was seen more than once but under ten times. CDR3 nucleotide sequence: TGTGCCAGCAGCCAAGATCTAAGTCTAGCGTACTACAATGAGCAGTTCTTC. Protein sequence: CASSQDLSLAYYNEQFF. V usage is TRBV3-1 and J usage is TRBJ2-1; D is possibly TRBD2 (6 bases). Trimming stripped 0 bases from V and 3 bases from J, with 15 bases between. Per germline, CDR1 LGHDT and CDR2 YNNKEL (reference sequence). CDR3 length equals 17 residues.

This clonotype was seen only a few times. V usage is TRBV19 and J usage is TRBJ1-5; no clear D gene. The CDR3 runs 15 residues. Germline V lookup: CDR1 LNHDA, CDR2 SQIVND (reference sequence). V was pared by 3 bases and J by 1 base, with 10 bases between. The CDR3 DNA sequence: TGTGCCAGTAGTATTCTGAGCAGGAGCAATCAGCCCCAGCATTTT. Protein: CASSILSRSNQPQHF.

This clonotype was counted ten times or more. In DNA form, the CDR3 reads TGCAGTGCTAGAGATGGCGGGGGTGACAGCAACGAGCAGTACTTC. It yields the protein CSARDGGGDSNEQYF. J is TRBJ2-7 and V is TRBV20-1; TRBD2 matches 7 bases. The CDR3 loop spans 15 amino acids. The germline V gene has CDR1 DFQATT and CDR2 SNEGSKA (reference sequence). V was pared by 0 bases and J by 5 bases, with 10 bases of the junction left unmatched.

The J gene is TRBJ2-1, the V gene TRBV12-3 or TRBV12-4; 8 bases fit TRBD1. Germline trimming cut 6 bases from V and 4 bases from J; bases unmatched to any gene: 14. The CDR3 extends over 17 amino acids. CDR3 residues: CASSFLIRTGMYNEQFF. CDR3 nucleotides: TGTGCCAGCAGCTTCCTGATAAGGACAGGGATGTACAATGAGCAGTTCTTC.

In its sample, this clonotype was seen a few times. The chain has TRBV18 and TRBJ1-2, with TRBD1 identical over 12 bases. J was trimmed by 3 bases and V by 3 bases; bases with no gene match: 2. Germline-derived CDR1 and CDR2 are KGHSH and LQKENI. The CDR3 runs to 15 residues. Here the CDR3 reads CASSPGTGGDYGYTF. The CDR3 DNA follows: TGTGCCAGCTCACCTGGGACAGGGGGCGACTATGGCTACACCTTC.

CDR3 amino acids: CASSPGLAVGGTDTQYF. The CDR3 bases are TGTGCCAGCAGTCCCGGACTAGCGGTCGGGGGCACAGATACGCAGTATTTT. This chain uses TRBV9 with TRBJ2-3; 10 bases are a match to TRBD2. The germline CDR1 and CDR2 sequences are SGDLS and YYNGEE. The CDR3 totals 17 residues. With 5 bases clipped from V and 1 base from J, the junction kept 10 bases outside the gene matches. Full variable domain (outside the CDR3, taken from reference TRBV9 and TRBJ2-3): DSGVTQTPKHLITATGQRVTLRCSPRSGDLSVYWYQQSLDQGLQFLIQYYNGEERAKGNILERFSAQQFPDLHSELNLSSLELGDSALYFCASSPGLAVGGTDTQYFGPGTRLTVL.

This clonotype turned up a few times. The chain has TRBV19 and TRBJ2-5; 8 nucleotides match TRBD1. The V segment lost 2 bases and the J segment 3 bases; nucleotides outside the gene matches: 2. The germline gives CDR1 LNHDA, CDR2 SQIVND (reference sequence). The CDR3 length is 14 residues. CDR3 region: CASSILGQEETQYF. The CDR3 nucleotides are TGTGCCAGTAGTATACTGGGACAGGAAGAGACCCAGTACTTC.

The J gene is TRBJ2-2, the V gene TRBV6-2 or TRBV6-3; the D gene could be TRBD1 or TRBD2 (6 bases each). Trimming took 4 bases from V and 6 from J, leaving 9 bases between them. The CDR3 extends over 13 amino acids. Germline assignment: CDR1 MNHEY and CDR2 SVGEGT. The CDR3 protein is CASSSGEAGELFF. CDR3 sequence (DNA): TGTGCCAGCAGTTCAGGGGAGGCCGGGGAGCTGTTTTTT.

The rearrangement links TRBV7-3 to TRBJ2-2, with 8 nucleotides matching TRBD2. The CDR3 runs 14 residues. Germline V gene data show CDR1 as SGHTA and CDR2 as FQGTGA. Losses at the gene ends were 5 bases for V and 7 bases for J; bases not matched to a gene: 6. The CDR3 bases are TGTGCCAGCAGCCTCAGCGGGAGTGGCGGGGAGCTGTTTTTT. It yields the protein CASSLSGSGGELFF. Drawing the rest from reference TRBV7-3 and TRBJ2-2, the complete variable domain is GAGVSQTPSNKVTEKGKYVELRCDPISGHTALYWYRQSLGQGPEFLIYFQGTGAADDSGLPNDRFFAVRPEGSVSTLKIQRTERGDSAVYLCASSLSGSGGELFFGEGSRLTVL.

This clonotype was picked up many times. The CDR3 nucleotides are TGTGCCAGCAGCCCGAGGGACGCAGAGACCCAGTACTTC. Encoded protein: CASSPRDAETQYF. This chain uses TRBV12-3 or TRBV12-4 with TRBJ2-5; D may be TRBD1 or TRBD2 (5 bases each). CDR3 length equals 13 residues. Trimming took off 6 bases at V and 4 bases at J, with 12 bases between the two ends.

This clonotype occurred many times. CDR3 sequence reads: CAISDSGRGSQYGYTF. Written as DNA, the CDR3 is TGTGCCATCAGTGACTCAGGGCGGGGGTCCCAATATGGCTACACCTTC. V is TRBV10-3 and J is TRBJ1-2; perhaps TRBD1 as D (5 bases). The CDR3 sequence is 16 residues long. V lost 3 bases and J 5 bases, leaving 19 bases between the germline ends. Germline CDR1 is ENHRY and CDR2 is SYGVKD.

In its sample, this clonotype was seen a few times. The chain carries TRBV15 and TRBJ2-5; 7 bases line up with TRBD2. The CDR3 loop spans 15 amino acids. Germline trimming cut 1 base from V and 4 bases from J; bases unmatched to any gene: 6. Germline V gives CDR1 LNHNV, CDR2 YYDKDF (reference sequence). CDR3 nucleotide sequence: TGTGCCACCAGCAGAGCCACTAGCGTGCCAGAGACCCAGTACTTC. Translated, it gives CATSRATSVPETQYF.